These 4 T cell receptor beta chains came from one sample sequenced in a study of CD8+CD57+ T cells in acquired aplastic anemia. Genomic DNA constituted the template upon which TCR beta VDJ and CDR3 profiling was performed. MiXCR, applied by TCRdb to the reads, yields one record per CDR3 protein. This repertoire shows about 240,000 distinct CDR3 sequences, approximately 50% found once; its top ten account for about 7.8%. Sequencing was done on patients that had shown CD8+CD57+ cell expansion by flow cytometry. The specimen was sorted CD4+, CD8+, or CD8+CD57+ T cells (not recorded which) from PBMCs. The receptors were gathered from a human donor with aplastic anemia.

This clonotype was found many times. The chain uses TRBV5-1 and TRBJ2-2, with a tentative D call TRBD2 (5 bases). This CDR3 has 16 amino acids. Trimming took off 5 bases at V and 0 bases at J, with 14 bases between the two ends. The germline CDR1 and CDR2 sequences are SGHRS and YFSETQ. The CDR3 sequence: CASRTREIANTGELFF. In DNA form, the CDR3 reads TGCGCCAGCAGAACTAGGGAAATCGCGAACACCGGGGAGCTGTTTTTT.

On this clonotype itself: A single base separates this from a much larger clone, so it may be a read error. The chain is built from TRBV4-1 and TRBJ1-6; D possibly corresponds to TRBD1 (5 bases). Germline-derived CDR1 and CDR2 are MGHRA and YSYEKL. The CDR3 is 15 amino acids. The CDR3 DNA sequence: TGCGCCGGCAGCCAAGCAGGGTGGCCCAATTCACCCCTCCACTTT. Its protein is CAGSQAGWPNSPLHF.

This clonotype was counted ten times or more. The V gene is TRBV19, the J gene TRBJ1-5, with 7 nucleotides matching TRBD1. Germline CDR1 LNHDA, CDR2 SQIVND (reference sequence). V trimming: 5 bases; J trimming: 2 bases; junction bases outside the gene matches: 6. This CDR3 region has 15 residues. In DNA form, the CDR3 reads TGTGCCAGTAGTGCAGCCAGGGGGGGCAATCAGCCCCAGCATTTT. Protein product: CASSAARGGNQPQHF.

This clonotype was recorded a few times. The chain employs TRBV30 and TRBJ1-5, with TRBD1 as a possible D gene (6 bases). The length of the CDR3 is 14 residues. Trimming shortened V by 3 bases and J by 5 bases, and 14 bases separated the two germline ends. Germline assignment: CDR1 GTSNPN and CDR2 SVGIG (reference sequence). CDR3 in amino acids: CAWREGGSHQPQHF. In DNA, the CDR3 is TGTGCCTGGAGAGAGGGGGGGTCCCATCAGCCCCAGCATTTT. The variable domain in full, with the rest retrieved from reference TRBV30 and TRBJ1-5, is SQTIHQWPATLVQPVGSPLSLECTVEGTSNPNLYWYRQAAGRGLQLLFYSVGIGQISSEVPQNLSASRPQDRQFILSSKKLLLSDSGFYLCAWREGGSHQPQHFGDGTRLSIL.